This TCR beta chain was documented in a study of identical twins. Trimming removed 4 bases from V and 4 bases from J, with 11 bases in between. Germline values: CDR1 SGDLS, CDR2 YYNGEE. This CDR3 contains 13 residues. Study results and limitations: Shared out-of-frame alpha sequences (those common to twins) showed excess low generation probability.

TCRdb redid the calling of the 5' RACE reads with MiXCR, one entry per CDR3 protein. The sample has just over 450,000 distinct CDR3 sequences, approximately 15% seen once; the top ten hold about 0.52%. This clonotype was counted only a few times. Its antigen remains unidentified. These same records also appear under a second study, on yellow fever vaccine responses in identical twins.

Material for sequencing was CD4+ T cells sorted from blood. This sequence originates from a woman under 30 in good health. The chain employs TRBV9 and TRBJ1-1; D uncertain. This chain's CDR3 is CASSSVGSTEAFF. The CDR3 region has the DNA TGTGCCAGCAGCTCCGTGGGGTCCACTGAAGCTTTCTTT.